This entry concerns a single T cell receptor (beta chain). The data belong to a study of blood T cell repertoires in COVID-19. Here immunoSEQ multiplex PCR was the method, and the copy in TCRdb shows in-frame clones only, minus some. The data hold about 160,000 clones, with around 86% observed a single time. Germline CDR1 MNHEY, CDR2 SVGEGT. After removal of 5 bases from V and 2 bases from J, the junction contained 5 bases not matched to a gene. There are 15 residues in the CDR3. The receptor was isolated from a man in his 70s who had recovered from COVID-19. The V call is TRBV6-2 or TRBV6-3, the J call TRBJ1-2, with TRBD1 matching over 10 bases. Sequencing was carried out using peripheral blood. CDR3 nucleotides: TGTGCCAGCAGTACGGGACAGGGGTGGAACTATGGCTACACCTTC. Its protein product is CASSTGQGWNYGYTF.